This TCR beta chain was sequenced during a study of T-cell reconstitution after alpha-beta-depleted transplantation in children. The study, taken as a whole, reports: Surviving recipient T cells and thymic progenitors accounted for the high day-60 TCRbeta diversity observed in some patients.

The germline V gene encodes CDR1 SGDLS and CDR2 YYNGEE. The V and J ends lost 0 bases and 7 bases respectively, with 10 bases between them. The CDR3 runs 13 residues. This clonotype was found a few times. Its matching antigen is unknown. A library of TCRbeta sequences, prepared with unique molecular identifiers, was generated. A single record per CDR3 protein comes from TCRdb applying MiXCR to the PCR reads. Here the sample spans almost 250,000 distinct CDR3 sequences, about 25% being singletons. This TCR derives from a girl aged 2-15 years with Fanconi anemia, due to receive a stem cell transplant. Source: PBMCs, taken before TCRalphabeta/CD19-depleted stem cell transplant. The chain links TRBV9 to TRBJ1-2, with a weak D call TRBD1 (5 bases). The CDR3 coding sequence is TGTGCCAGCAGCGTAGGGTTCGGGGGTGGCTACACCTTC. This encodes CASSVGFGGGYTF.